These 25 T cell receptor beta chains were all obtained from the same sample, sequenced in a study of shared clonotypes between healthy human individuals. TCRdb's table, derived via immunoSEQ multiplex PCR, lists solely in-frame clones and lacks some. The sample contains hundreds of thousands of clones, approximately 96% of which appear only once. Naive CD8 cells, CD45RO-negative and positively selected for CCR7, excluded terminally differentiated effector memory CD45RA+ cells. Sequencing was done on a sample of naive CD8+ T cells sorted from blood. These receptors came from a man aged 30-40 years in good health.

This rearrangement joins TRBV9 to TRBJ2-3, with D possibly called TRBD1 or TRBD2 (5 bases each). CDR1 is SGDLS and CDR2 is YYNGEE in the germline V gene. V was shortened by 0 bases and J by 2 bases, with 10 bases between the two germline ends. This CDR3 spans 15 amino acids. The CDR3 region has the DNA TGTGCCAGCAGCGTAGGGGGGTCCCACACAGATACGCAGTATTTT. Translation: CASSVGGSHTDTQYF.

The J gene is TRBJ1-2, the V gene TRBV30, with no clear D. Trimming removed 6 bases at V and 6 bases at J, with 11 bases between. CDR1 GTSNPN and CDR2 SVGIG come from the germline V gene (reference sequence). The CDR3 contains 11 residues. DNA of the CDR3: TGTGCCTGCCCCTGGCTGGATGGCTACACCTTC. Translated: CACPWLDGYTF.

This CDR3 is CASSLGLSRDEQFF. The DNA of the CDR3 is TGTGCCAGCAGCTTAGGACTGTCGAGGGATGAGCAGTTCTTC. The J gene is TRBJ2-1, the V gene TRBV7-9, with D possibly TRBD2 on 5 matching bases. The CDR3 has 14 residues. Germline CDR1 is SEHNR and CDR2 is FQNEAQ (reference sequence). The V gene lost 1 base and the J gene lost 8 bases, with 12 bases spanning the gap. The variable domain in full, completed from reference TRBV7-9 and TRBJ2-1, reads DTGVSQNPRHKITKRGQNVTFRCDPISEHNRLYWYRQTLGQGPEFLTYFQNEAQLEKSRLLSDRFSAERPKGSFSTLEIQRTEQGDSAMYLCASSLGLSRDEQFFGPGTRLTVL.

The gene calls are TRBV4-1 and TRBJ2-7; D gene uncertain. CDR3 length: 14 residues. V was pared by 0 bases and J by 3 bases, with 9 bases between. CDR1 is MGHRA, CDR2 YSYEKL, per germline. The CDR3, as DNA: TGCGCCAGCAGCCAAGAACCTCATTACTACGAGCAGTACTTC. It encodes CASSQEPHYYEQYF.

The rearrangement joins TRBV5-8 to TRBJ2-5, with D perhaps assigned TRBD1 or TRBD2 (5 bases each). Germline V CDR1 and CDR2: SGHTS, YDEGEE. The CDR3 consists of 14 residues. Deletions cut 4 bases from V and 5 bases from J, with 15 bases between. The CDR3 DNA reads TGTGCCAGCAGCACCCGGGGCCTTTCGGAGACCCAGTACTTC. It yields the protein CASSTRGLSETQYF.

The rearrangement links TRBV2 to TRBJ2-7, with 11 bases aligning to TRBD2. V shed 3 bases and J 5 bases; nucleotides not matched to a gene: 3. The germline V gene encodes CDR1 SNHLY and CDR2 FYNNEI. The CDR3 is 14 amino acids. The CDR3 DNA reads as TGTGCCAGCAGTGAGGGACTAGCGGTAGACGAGCAGTACTTC. Residues: CASSEGLAVDEQYF.

The chain links TRBV13 to TRBJ1-2, with 9 nucleotides matching TRBD1. J gave up 13 bases and V 8 bases, and 17 bases lay outside the gene matches. Germline CDR1 is PRHDT and CDR2 is FYEKMQ (reference sequence). The CDR3 is made up of 14 amino acids. The CDR3 sequence: CASSTRGGDRVFTF. CDR3 nucleotides: TGTGCCAGCTCCACCCGAGGGGGGGACAGGGTATTCACCTTC.

The chain carries TRBV4-2 and TRBJ1-4; D gene unclear. The CDR3 consists of 14 residues. V was pared by 0 bases and J by 4 bases, with 6 bases between. Germline CDR1 reads LGHNA; CDR2 reads YNFKEQ. The CDR3 spells CASSQDVGNEKLFF. The CDR3 DNA reads TGTGCCAGCAGCCAAGATGTAGGTAATGAAAAACTGTTTTTT.

The CDR3 reads CASSPSLAGGPGGELFF. The DNA for the CDR3 is TGTGCCAGCTCACCATCACTAGCGGGAGGGCCCGGCGGGGAGCTGTTTTTT. The chain employs TRBV18 and TRBJ2-2, with TRBD2 matching 13 bases. The CDR3 totals 17 residues. CDR1 is KGHSH and CDR2 is LQKENI in the germline V gene. The junction had 7 bases not matched to a gene; V was cut back by 2 bases and J by 7 bases.

The V gene is TRBV7-8, the J gene TRBJ2-7; 9 bases line up with TRBD2. This CDR3 has 15 residues. Germline values: CDR1 SGHVS, CDR2 FQNEAQ. V gave up 1 base and J gave up 4 bases; unmatched junction bases: 5. CDR3 loop: CASSLEISGSYEQYF. CDR3 sequence (DNA): TGTGCCAGCAGCTTAGAGATTAGCGGGAGTTACGAGCAGTACTTC. Full variable domain (outside the CDR3, taken from reference TRBV7-8 and TRBJ2-7): GAGVSQSPRYKVAKRGQDVALRCDPISGHVSLFWYQQALGQGPEFLTYFQNEAQLDKSGLPSDRFFAERPEGSVSTLKIQRTQQEDSAVYLCASSLEISGSYEQYFGPGTRLTVT.

The CDR3 region has the DNA TGTGCCAGCAGTTTGGCTGGGAGAGGAACAGATACGCAGTATTTT. Encoded protein: CASSLAGRGTDTQYF. The chain joins TRBV27 to TRBJ2-3, with D tentatively TRBD2 (5 bases). Trimming shortened V by 3 bases and J by 3 bases, and 13 bases separated the two germline ends. In germline, CDR1 is MNHEY, CDR2 SMNVEV (reference sequence). The CDR3 consists of 15 residues.

The chain links TRBV5-5 to TRBJ2-6; D call uncertain. CDR1 is SGHKS, CDR2 YYEKEE, per germline (reference sequence). This CDR3 contains 15 residues. V shed 2 bases and J shed 3 bases, with 9 bases lying between them. In DNA form, the CDR3 reads TGTGCCAGCAGCTTCGTTATGTATGGGGCCAACGTCCTGACTTTC. It specifies CASSFVMYGANVLTF. Full variable domain (remainder filled in from reference TRBV5-5 and TRBJ2-6): DAGVTQSPTHLIKTRGQQVTLRCSPISGHKSVSWYQQVLGQGPQFIFQYYEKEERGRGNFPDRFSARQFPNYSSELNVNALLLGDSALYLCASSFVMYGANVLTFGAGSRLTVL.

The rearrangement uses TRBV28 and TRBJ1-2; TRBD1 is a possible D gene (6 bases). V lost 5 bases and J lost 6, with 25 bases in between. Per germline, CDR1 MDHEN and CDR2 SYDVKM. This CDR3 spans 17 amino acids. CDR3 in DNA: TGTGCCAGCAGTCCCACTCTTGGATCAGGGACACTACATGGCTACACCTTC. Its protein is CASSPTLGSGTLHGYTF.

The CDR3, as DNA: TGCAGCGTTGGGCGCATGGTCCGGAACTACAATGAGCAGTTCTTC. It codes for CSVGRMVRNYNEQFF. The genes are TRBV29-1 and TRBJ2-1; D is ambiguous. In germline, CDR1 is SQVTM, CDR2 ANQGSEA. The length of the CDR3 is 15 residues. Trimming pared 4 bases from V and 3 bases from J, leaving 16 bases between.

The rearrangement joins TRBV7-8 to TRBJ2-7, with D maybe TRBD2 (5 bases). This CDR3 region has 13 residues. CDR1 SGHVS and CDR2 FQNEAQ come from the germline V gene. The V end lost 3 bases, the J end lost 5 bases, and 11 bases lay between the germline ends. Here the CDR3 DNA reads TGTGCCAGCAGCTTGGACTTTGACCACGAGCAGTACTTC. This codes for CASSLDFDHEQYF.

V and J are TRBV9 and TRBJ2-5, with TRBD2 identical over 11 bases. J lost 5 bases, V lost 3 bases, and 15 bases had no gene match. Looked up from germline, CDR1 is SGDLS and CDR2 is YYNGEE. CDR3 size: 18 residues. CDR3 residues: CASSDPLAGVSALETQYF. The CDR3 coding sequence is TGTGCCAGCAGCGACCCACTAGCGGGAGTGTCCGCCCTGGAGACCCAGTACTTC. The whole variable domain, remainder taken from reference TRBV9 and TRBJ2-5, is DSGVTQTPKHLITATGQRVTLRCSPRSGDLSVYWYQQSLDQGLQFLIQYYNGEERAKGNILERFSAQQFPDLHSELNLSSLELGDSALYFCASSDPLAGVSALETQYFGPGTRLLVL.

The gene calls are TRBV10-1 and TRBJ2-1, with D perhaps matching TRBD1 (6 bases). The germline CDR1 and CDR2 sequences are WNHNN and SYGVQD (reference sequence). Deletions cut 6 bases from V and 10 bases from J, with 16 bases between. CDR3 length: 13 amino acids. CDR3 coding DNA: TGCGCCAGCAGCCTATCAGACGGACAGGAGCAGTTCTTC. Translation gives CASSLSDGQEQFF.

With regard to this clone: Other nucleotide sequences in the sample specify the same CDR3. This sequence joins TRBV27 and TRBJ2-3; D is unclear. CDR3 size: 12 residues. Per the germline V gene, CDR1 is MNHEY and CDR2 is SMNVEV (reference sequence). V was shortened by 3 bases and J by 0 bases, with 1 base between the two germline ends. CDR3 DNA: TGTGCCAGCAGTTTCAGCACAGATACGCAGTATTTT. Protein sequence: CASSFSTDTQYF.

The chain links TRBV27 to TRBJ2-3; either TRBD1 or TRBD2 may fit D (6 bases each). V was cut by 7 bases and J by 0 bases, with 11 bases left in between. Per the germline V gene, CDR1 is MNHEY and CDR2 is SMNVEV (reference sequence). The CDR3 has 14 residues. CDR3 coding DNA: TGTGCCAGCAAAGGGGGGTCTAGCACAGATACGCAGTATTTT. Protein sequence: CASKGGSSTDTQYF.

V and J are TRBV11-2 and TRBJ1-1; D is uncertain. V was trimmed by 3 bases and J by 12 bases, leaving 8 bases between them. The length of the CDR3 is 10 residues. Germline V gene lookup returns CDR1 SGHAT and CDR2 FQNNGV. CDR3 sequence (DNA): TGTGCCAGCAGCTTTAGTACAACTTTCTTT. It is translated as CASSFSTTFF.

The CDR3 loop reads CASKSGSSYNEQFF. The CDR3 nucleotides read TGTGCCAGCAAAAGCGGAAGCTCCTACAATGAGCAGTTCTTC. The rearrangement uses TRBV28 and TRBJ2-1; tentatively, D is TRBD2 (5 bases). CDR1 is MDHEN and CDR2 is SYDVKM in the germline V gene. V was trimmed by 7 bases and J by 0 bases, leaving 10 bases between them. This CDR3 has 14 residues.

On this clone: The junction does not match germline at one end; this may be a read error. This chain joins TRBV5-1 and TRBJ2-5; D is possibly TRBD1 (6 bases). Germline CDR1 and CDR2: SGHRS and YFSETQ. This CDR3 has 11 residues. The CDR3 reads CASSLGDIEDF. CDR3 sequence (DNA): TGCGCCAGCAGCTTGGGGGACATCGAAGACTTC.

This clone was detected only once. This chain links TRBV10-1 with TRBJ2-2; tentative D call: TRBD2 (6 bases). The length of the CDR3 is 14 residues. Germline V gene lookup returns CDR1 WNHNN and CDR2 SYGVQD (reference sequence). V was shortened by 6 bases and J by 1 base, with 9 bases between the two germline ends. The CDR3 region is CASRSGRNTGELFF. CDR3 in DNA: TGCGCCAGCAGGTCCGGGAGGAACACCGGGGAGCTGTTTTTT.

This clone was found once. The chain combines TRBV5-6 with TRBJ1-1; tentative D call: TRBD1 (6 bases). CDR1 and CDR2 (germline): SGHDT, YYEEEE. The CDR3 has 14 amino acids. Trimming pared 2 bases from V and 3 bases from J, leaving 11 bases between. The CDR3 spells CASSFGAGDTEAFF. The CDR3 DNA sequence: TGTGCCAGCAGCTTTGGGGCAGGGGACACTGAAGCTTTCTTT.

The rearrangement joins TRBV9 to TRBJ2-1; 11 nucleotides agree with TRBD2. The CDR3 has 20 residues. CDR1 and CDR2 from the germline V gene are SGDLS and YYNGEE. V lost 4 bases and J lost 1; bases outside the gene matches: 16. CDR3 DNA: TGTGCCAGCAGCCCTCGTACCGGGACTAGCGGAGAGAAGTCCTACAATGAGCAGTTCTTC. Protein sequence: CASSPRTGTSGEKSYNEQFF.